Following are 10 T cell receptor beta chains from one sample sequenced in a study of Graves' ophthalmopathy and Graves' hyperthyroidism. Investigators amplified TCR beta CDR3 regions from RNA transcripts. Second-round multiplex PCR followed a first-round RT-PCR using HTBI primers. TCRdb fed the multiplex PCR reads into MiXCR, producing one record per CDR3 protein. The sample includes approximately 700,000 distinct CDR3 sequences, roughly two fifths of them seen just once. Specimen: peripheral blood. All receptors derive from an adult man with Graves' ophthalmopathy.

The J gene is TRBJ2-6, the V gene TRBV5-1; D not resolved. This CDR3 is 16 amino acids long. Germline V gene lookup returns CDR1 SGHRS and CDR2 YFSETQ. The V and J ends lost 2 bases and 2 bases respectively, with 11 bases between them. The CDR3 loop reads CASSLPGLAGANVLTF. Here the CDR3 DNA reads TGCGCCAGCAGCTTACCTGGCTTGGCTGGGGCCAACGTCCTGACTTTC.

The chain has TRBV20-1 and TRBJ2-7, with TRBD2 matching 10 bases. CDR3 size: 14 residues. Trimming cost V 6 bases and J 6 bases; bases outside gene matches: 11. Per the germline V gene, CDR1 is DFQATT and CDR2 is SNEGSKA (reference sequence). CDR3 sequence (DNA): TGCAGTGCCAGGGCCGGGACTAGCGTGAGCGAGCAGTACTTC. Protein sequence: CSARAGTSVSEQYF.

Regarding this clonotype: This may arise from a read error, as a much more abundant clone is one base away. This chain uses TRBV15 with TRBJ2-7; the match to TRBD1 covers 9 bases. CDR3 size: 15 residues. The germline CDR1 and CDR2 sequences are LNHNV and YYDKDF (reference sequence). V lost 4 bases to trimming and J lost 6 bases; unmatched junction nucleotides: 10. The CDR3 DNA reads TGTGCCACCAGCATAGACTCCGGGACAGGGAGCGAGCAGTACTTC. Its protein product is CATSIDSGTGSEQYF.

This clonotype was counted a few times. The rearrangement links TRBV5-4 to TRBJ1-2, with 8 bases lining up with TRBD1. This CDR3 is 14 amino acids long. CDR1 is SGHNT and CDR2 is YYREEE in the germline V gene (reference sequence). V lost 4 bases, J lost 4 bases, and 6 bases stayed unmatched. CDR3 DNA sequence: TGTGCCAGCAGCGCCGACAGGGGACCCTATGGCTACACCTTC. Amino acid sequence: CASSADRGPYGYTF.

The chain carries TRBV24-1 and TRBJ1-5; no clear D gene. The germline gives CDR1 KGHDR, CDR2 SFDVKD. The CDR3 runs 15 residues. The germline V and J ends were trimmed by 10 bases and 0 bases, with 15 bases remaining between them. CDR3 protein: CATRPSPYSNQPQHF. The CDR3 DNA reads TGTGCCACTCGACCCTCTCCATATAGCAATCAGCCCCAGCATTTT.

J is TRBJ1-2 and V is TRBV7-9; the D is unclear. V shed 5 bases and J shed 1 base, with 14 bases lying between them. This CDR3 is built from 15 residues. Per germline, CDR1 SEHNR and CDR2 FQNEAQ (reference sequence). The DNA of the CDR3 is TGTGCCAGCAGCCCCCCTAGCCGACTTAACTATGGCTACACCTTC. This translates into CASSPPSRLNYGYTF.

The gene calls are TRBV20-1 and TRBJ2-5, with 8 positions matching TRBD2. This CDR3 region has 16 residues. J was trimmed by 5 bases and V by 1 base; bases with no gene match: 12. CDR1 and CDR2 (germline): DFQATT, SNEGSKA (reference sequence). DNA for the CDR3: TGCAGTGCTAGAGGGAGTTGGCGGGGGGACTGGGAGACCCAGTACTTC. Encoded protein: CSARGSWRGDWETQYF.

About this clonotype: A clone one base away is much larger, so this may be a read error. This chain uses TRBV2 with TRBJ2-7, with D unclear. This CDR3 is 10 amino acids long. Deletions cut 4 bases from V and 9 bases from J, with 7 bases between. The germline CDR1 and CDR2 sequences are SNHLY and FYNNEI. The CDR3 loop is CASSGIGQYF. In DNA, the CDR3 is TGTGCCAGCAGTGGGATTGGGCAGTACTTC.

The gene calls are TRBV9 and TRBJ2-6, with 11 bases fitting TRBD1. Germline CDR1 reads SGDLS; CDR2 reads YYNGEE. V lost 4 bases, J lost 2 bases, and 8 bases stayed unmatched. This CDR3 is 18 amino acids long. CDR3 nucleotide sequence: TGTGCCAGCAGCTCGGGACAGGGGGTTTTAACTGGGGCCAACGTCCTGACTTTC. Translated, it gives CASSSGQGVLTGANVLTF.

CDR3 residues: CASSGVTSGASYEQYF. In DNA, the CDR3 is TGTGCCAGCAGTGGAGTAACTAGCGGGGCATCCTACGAGCAGTACTTC. The rearrangement links TRBV7-2 to TRBJ2-7; TRBD2 aligns across 10 bases. This CDR3 has 16 amino acids. J gave up 1 base and V 6 bases, and 9 bases lay outside the gene matches. From germline, CDR1 is SGHTA and CDR2 FQGNSA.